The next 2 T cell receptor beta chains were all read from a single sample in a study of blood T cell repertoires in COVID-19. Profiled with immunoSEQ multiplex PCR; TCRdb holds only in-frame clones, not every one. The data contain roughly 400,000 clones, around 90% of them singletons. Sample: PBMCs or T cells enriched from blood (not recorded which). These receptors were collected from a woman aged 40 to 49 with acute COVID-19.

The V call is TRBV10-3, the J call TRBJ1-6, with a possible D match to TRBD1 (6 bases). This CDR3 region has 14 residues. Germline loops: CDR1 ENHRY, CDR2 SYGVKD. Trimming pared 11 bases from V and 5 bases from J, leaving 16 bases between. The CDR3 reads CAARRDNNNSPLHF. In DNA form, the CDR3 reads TGTGCCGCCCGCCGGGACAACAATAATTCACCCCTCCACTTT.

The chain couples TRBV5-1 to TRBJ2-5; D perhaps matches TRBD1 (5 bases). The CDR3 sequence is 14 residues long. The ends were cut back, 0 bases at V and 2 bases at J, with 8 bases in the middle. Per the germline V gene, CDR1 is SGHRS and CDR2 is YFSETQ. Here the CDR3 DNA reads TGCGCCAGCAGCTTGGTTGGGGCTCAAGAGACCCAGTACTTC. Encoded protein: CASSLVGAQETQYF.